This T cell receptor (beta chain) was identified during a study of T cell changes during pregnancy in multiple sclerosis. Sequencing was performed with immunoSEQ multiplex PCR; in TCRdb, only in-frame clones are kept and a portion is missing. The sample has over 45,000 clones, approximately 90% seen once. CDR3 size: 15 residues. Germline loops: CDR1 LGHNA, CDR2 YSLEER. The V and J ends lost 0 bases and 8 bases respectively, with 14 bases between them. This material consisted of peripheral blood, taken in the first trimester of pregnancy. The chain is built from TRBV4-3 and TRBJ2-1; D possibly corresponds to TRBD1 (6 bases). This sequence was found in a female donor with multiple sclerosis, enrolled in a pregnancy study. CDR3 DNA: TGCGCCAGCAGCCAAGATTTCGGGGCAGGGGATGAGCAGTTCTTC. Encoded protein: CASSQDFGAGDEQFF.